This is a list of T cell receptor beta chains from one sample in a study of control samples from healthy donors and cancer patients. Generated by immunoSEQ multiplex PCR, the TCRdb table keeps only in-frame clones and is missing some. The sample records over 150,000 clones, about 95% being singletons. The specimen was PBMCs. All receptors come from a man between 60 and 75 years old with colorectal cancer. Each CDR3 is given with its conserved first and last residue. Fields, in order: J gene, clone size, D gene, V gene, CDR3 DNA, CDR3 protein. D genes are given only for firm matches. Size is omitted from some rows. Given values are once, few, many or a class for expanded clones.

TRBJ2-5,NA,TRBD2,TRBV15,TGTGCCACCAGCAGAGGGGGACTAGCGGGCATCGGGGAGACCCAGTACTTC,CATSRGGLAGIGETQYF
TRBJ2-3,once,TRBD1,TRBV13,TGTGCCAGCAGTTTGGACAGGCGGACAGATACGCAGTATTTT,CASSLDRRTDTQYF
TRBJ1-1,NA,NA,TRBV7-2,TGTGCCAGCAGCTTAGGCAACGCCGGCACTGAAGCTTTCTTT,CASSLGNAGTEAFF
TRBJ2-5,NA,TRBD2,TRBV27,TGTGCCAGCAGTCTACAACTAGCGGGGACAGAGACCCAGTACTTC,CASSLQLAGTETQYF
TRBJ2-4,NA,NA,TRBV3-1/TRBV3-2,TGTGCCAGCAGCCAAGATCTGGCTAGCCAAAACATTCAGTACTTC,CASSQDLASQNIQYF
TRBJ1-2,NA,NA,TRBV1,TGCACCAGCAGCCAAGTTGCAGGGAACTATGGCTACACCTTC,CTSSQVAGNYGYTF
TRBJ2-5,NA,NA,TRBV5-4,TGTGCCAGCAGCGTGGGCAGCGCCCAAGAGACCCAGTACTTC,CASSVGSAQETQYF
TRBJ2-3,NA,TRBD2,TRBV25-1,TGTGCCAGCAGTGACCCGGGGGGGAATACGCAGTATTTT,CASSDPGGNTQYF
TRBJ1-3,NA,NA,TRBV15,TGTGCCACCAGCAGAGATCTGGCAGGGAGGTCCTCTGGAAACACCATATATTTT,CATSRDLAGRSSGNTIYF
TRBJ2-5,NA,NA,TRBV5-1,TGCGCCAGCAGCTCGGACTCCATAGAAGAGACCCAGTACTTC,CASSSDSIEETQYF
TRBJ2-1,NA,TRBD1,TRBV2,TGTGCCAGCAAGTCTGGCGACAGGGGGGAACGCAATGAGCAGTTCTTC,CASKSGDRGERNEQFF
TRBJ2-3,NA,NA,TRBV5-5,TGTGCCAGCAGCTTGCCCCCCGGTGAGGATACGCAGTATTTT,CASSLPPGEDTQYF
TRBJ2-7,NA,TRBD1,TRBV6-5,TGTGCCAGCAGGCCGTACAGGGGGCAGTCCTACGAGCAGTACTTC,CASRPYRGQSYEQYF
TRBJ1-2,NA,NA,TRBV4-1,TGCGCCAGCAGCCAGACCGAGAGGTATGGCTACACCTTC,CASSQTERYGYTF
TRBJ1-1,NA,NA,TRBV19,TGTGCCAGTAGTACAAGGGTGGGACCGTCGAACACTGAAGCTTTCTTT,CASSTRVGPSNTEAFF
TRBJ1-1,NA,NA,TRBV29-1,TGCAGCGCCCTCCACGGGACGCCGAACACTGAAGCTTTCTTT,CSALHGTPNTEAFF
TRBJ1-5,NA,NA,TRBV19,TGTGCCAGTAGTAAAGCAGCGACTAATCAGCCCCAGCATTTT,CASSKAATNQPQHF
TRBJ1-2,NA,NA,TRBV24-1,TGTGCCACCAGTGATTTATCTAGCGGCTACACCTTC,CATSDLSSGYTF
TRBJ2-5,NA,TRBD2,TRBV11-2,TGTGCCAGCAGCTCCATCACTAGCGGGGAGAGAGAGACCCAGTACTTC,CASSSITSGERETQYF
TRBJ1-2,once,NA,TRBV7-2,TGTGCCAGCAGCCGCGGAGGGGGGGCGCTTTATGGCTACACCTTC,CASSRGGGALYGYTF
TRBJ1-2,once,NA,TRBV3-1/TRBV3-2,TGTGCCAGCAGCCAACGGTCTAACTATGGCTACACCTTC,CASSQRSNYGYTF
TRBJ2-2,NA,NA,TRBV9,TGTGCCAGCAGCGTCAACCCAGGTGGGCCCGGGGGCACCGGGGAGCTGTTTTTT,CASSVNPGGPGGTGELFF